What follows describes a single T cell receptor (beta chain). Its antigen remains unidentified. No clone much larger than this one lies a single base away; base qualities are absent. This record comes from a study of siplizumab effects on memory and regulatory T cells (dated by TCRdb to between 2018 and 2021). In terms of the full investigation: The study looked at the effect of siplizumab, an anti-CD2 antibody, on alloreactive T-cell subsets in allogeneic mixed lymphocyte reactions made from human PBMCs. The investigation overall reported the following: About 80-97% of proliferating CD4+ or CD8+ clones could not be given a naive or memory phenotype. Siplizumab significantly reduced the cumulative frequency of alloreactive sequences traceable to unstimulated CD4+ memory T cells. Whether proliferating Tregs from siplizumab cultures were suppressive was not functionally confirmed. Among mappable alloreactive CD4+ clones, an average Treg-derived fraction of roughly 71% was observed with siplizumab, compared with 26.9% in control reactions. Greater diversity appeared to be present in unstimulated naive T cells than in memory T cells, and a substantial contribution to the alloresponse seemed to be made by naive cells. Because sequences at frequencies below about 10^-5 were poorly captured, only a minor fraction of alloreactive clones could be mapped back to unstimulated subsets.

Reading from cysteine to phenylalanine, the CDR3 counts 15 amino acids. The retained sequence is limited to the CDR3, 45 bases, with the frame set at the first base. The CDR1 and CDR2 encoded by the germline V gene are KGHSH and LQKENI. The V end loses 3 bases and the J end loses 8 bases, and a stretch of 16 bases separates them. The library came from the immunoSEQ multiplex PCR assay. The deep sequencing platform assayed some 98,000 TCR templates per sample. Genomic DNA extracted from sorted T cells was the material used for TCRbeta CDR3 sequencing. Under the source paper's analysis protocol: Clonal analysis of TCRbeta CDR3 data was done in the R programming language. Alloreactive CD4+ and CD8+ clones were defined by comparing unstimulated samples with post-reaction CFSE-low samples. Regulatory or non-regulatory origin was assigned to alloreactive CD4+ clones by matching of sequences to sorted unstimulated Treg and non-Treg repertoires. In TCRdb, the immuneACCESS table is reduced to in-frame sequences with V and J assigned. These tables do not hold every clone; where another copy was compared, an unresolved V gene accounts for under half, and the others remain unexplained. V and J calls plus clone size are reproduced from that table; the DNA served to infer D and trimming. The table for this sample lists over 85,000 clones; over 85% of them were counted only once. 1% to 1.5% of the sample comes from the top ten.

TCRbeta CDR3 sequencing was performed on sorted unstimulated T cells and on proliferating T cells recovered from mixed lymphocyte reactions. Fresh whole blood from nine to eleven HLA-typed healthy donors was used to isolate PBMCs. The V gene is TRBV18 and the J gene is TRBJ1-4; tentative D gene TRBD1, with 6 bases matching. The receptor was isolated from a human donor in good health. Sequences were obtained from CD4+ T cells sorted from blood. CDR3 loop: CASSPNAGGEEKLFF. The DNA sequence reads TGTGCCAGCTCACCGAATGCGGGGGGCGAGGAAAAACTGTTTTTT.